This T cell receptor (beta chain) was documented in a study of vaccination effects on CD4 cells after COVID-19. Whole-study context: The authors sampled a few convalescent patients early and late after vaccination.

About this clone: Its antigen is undetermined.

Study findings and constraints: Late post-vaccination samples showed marked contraction of infection- and vaccine-induced clones. New vaccine-induced clones dominated convalescents' post-vaccine spike-reactive clones.

Sequenced by immunoSEQ multiplex PCR; TCRdb stores in-frame clones only, minus some. The table has approximately 15,000 clones, around 80% seen once. ViraFEST used viral peptide pools to expand antigen-specific CD4+ T cells before sequencing. The culture ran for 10 days before CD4+ T cells were isolated. A positive SARS-CoV-2 PCR test fell between March and December 2020. Everyone in the study got two shots of either the BNT162b2 or mRNA-1273 vaccine. A few million PBMC per well were cultured with around 10 IU/ml IL-2 and about 9.8 ug/ml peptides. This TCR was recovered from a human donor who had a prior SARS-CoV-2 infection. This sample comprised CD4+ T cells from PBMCs cultured with SARS-CoV-2 spike peptides, obtained after COVID-19 vaccination.

The DNA for the CDR3 is TGCGCCAGCAGCCAAGATTCCCCGCAGGGTCCCCGAAACATTCAGTACTTC. Amino acid sequence: CASSQDSPQGPRNIQYF. V and J are TRBV4-1 and TRBJ2-4; a possible D gene is TRBD1 (5 bases). The CDR3 spans 17 residues. Germline CDR1 reads MGHRA; CDR2 reads YSYEKL. The germline V and J ends were trimmed by 0 bases and 6 bases, with 18 bases remaining between them.